These 4 T cell receptor beta chains were all obtained from the same sample, sequenced in a study of T cell clones after liver transplantation. Only in-frame clones appear in the TCRdb table, and some are missing; sequencing was by immunoSEQ multiplex PCR. The sample consists of 68,000 or so clones, about 91% of them appearing once. The source material was CD4+ T cells from blood, sampled approximately 27 months after liver transplant. These receptors all stem from a human patient who received a liver transplant. Some T cells may be graft donor cells.

This clone was seen a single time. The V gene is TRBV30, the J gene TRBJ2-3; the match to TRBD2 covers 10 bases. The V and J ends lost 4 bases and 6 bases, in that order; junction bases with no gene match: 4. This CDR3 has 13 residues. Germline V gene lookup returns CDR1 GTSNPN and CDR2 SVGIG (reference sequence). Written as DNA, the CDR3 is TGTGCCTGGACTAGCGGGGGCCCCGATACGCAGTATTTT. It is translated as CAWTSGGPDTQYF. Full variable domain (outside the CDR3, taken from reference TRBV30 and TRBJ2-3): SQTIHQWPATLVQPVGSPLSLECTVEGTSNPNLYWYRQAAGRGLQLLFYSVGIGQISSEVPQNLSASRPQDRQFILSSKKLLLSDSGFYLCAWTSGGPDTQYFGPGTRLTVL.

This clone was observed once. The V call is TRBV5-5, the J call TRBJ1-5; 7 positions agree with TRBD1. Trimming removed 0 bases from V and 0 bases from J; junction bases left unmatched: 3. The germline V gene encodes CDR1 SGHKS and CDR2 YYEKEE (reference sequence). This CDR3 contains 16 residues. CDR3 sequence (DNA): TGTGCCAGCAGCTTGGAGGGACAGATTAGCAATCAGCCCCAGCATTTT. Translated, it gives CASSLEGQISNQPQHF.

This clone was observed a single time. The DNA of the CDR3 is TGTGCCAGCAGCTTGGCGGGGGATCAGCCCCAGCATTTT. Its translation: CASSLAGDQPQHF. The chain carries TRBV5-4 and TRBJ1-5; tentative D call: TRBD1 (5 bases). The CDR3 loop spans 13 amino acids. Trimming removed 0 bases from V and 5 bases from J, with 6 bases in between. The V gene's germline CDR1 is SGHNT and CDR2 YYREEE (reference sequence).

The rearrangement uses TRBV28 and TRBJ1-2; D is perhaps TRBD1 (5 bases). The V gene's germline CDR1 is MDHEN and CDR2 SYDVKM. V was cut by 6 bases and J by 4 bases, with 18 bases left in between. The CDR3 runs to 15 residues. The CDR3 DNA follows: TGTGCCAGCAGCTCTGTGGGGGAGTGGGGCTATGGCTACACCTTC. Translated, it gives CASSSVGEWGYGYTF.